The 23 T cell receptor beta chains below come from one sample, sequenced in a study of cytomegalovirus exposure and HLA in healthy donors. The PCR ran on 60 Vbeta and 13 Jbeta primers. Sequenced by immunoSEQ multiplex PCR; TCRdb stores in-frame clones only, minus some. The repertoire holds 150,000 or so clones, 73% seen once, with about 1.5% in the top ten. Sequencing was carried out using PBMCs. The receptors derive from a woman under 30 in good health and CMV-seronegative.

The rearrangement joins TRBV19 to TRBJ1-2, with TRBD1 identical over 10 bases. After removal of 4 bases from V and 4 bases from J, the junction contained 6 bases not matched to a gene. Germline CDR1 and CDR2: LNHDA and SQIVND (reference sequence). The CDR3 covers 15 residues. The CDR3: CASSSPTGGPYGYTF. In nucleotides, the CDR3 is TGTGCCAGTAGTAGTCCGACAGGGGGCCCCTATGGCTACACCTTC.

The genes are TRBV30 and TRBJ1-5; a possible D gene is TRBD1 (5 bases). CDR1 is GTSNPN and CDR2 is SVGIG in the germline V gene (reference sequence). This CDR3 has 13 residues. The germline V and J ends were trimmed by 5 bases and 0 bases, with 8 bases remaining between them. This CDR3 is CAWADSSNQPQHF. The CDR3 coding sequence is TGTGCCTGGGCCGACAGTAGCAATCAGCCCCAGCATTTT.

The rearrangement links TRBV27 to TRBJ1-5; possibly TRBD1 for D (5 bases). V was trimmed by 6 bases and J by 2 bases, leaving 14 bases between them. The CDR3 has 15 residues. Germline loops: CDR1 MNHEY, CDR2 SMNVEV (reference sequence). Here the CDR3 DNA reads TGTGCCAGCAGCCGTGGCGGGACGCGCAATCAGCCCCAGCATTTT. Amino acids: CASSRGGTRNQPQHF.

V usage is TRBV7-8 and J usage is TRBJ1-5, with D possibly being TRBD1 (6 bases). The V and J ends lost 3 bases and 7 bases respectively, with 16 bases between them. The CDR3 spans 15 residues. Looked up from germline, CDR1 is SGHVS and CDR2 is FQNEAQ. CDR3: CASSFGQGPGQPQHF. The CDR3 bases are TGTGCCAGCAGCTTTGGGCAGGGGCCCGGGCAGCCCCAGCATTTT.

V and J are TRBV6-5 and TRBJ2-5, with a possible D match to TRBD2 (6 bases). This CDR3 is 13 amino acids long. Trimming removed 10 bases from V and 4 bases from J, with 16 bases in between. Germline CDR1 and CDR2: MNHEY and SVGAGI. CDR3 in DNA: TGTGCCACTCCTTTAAGGGGAGGAGAGACCCAGTACTTC. It yields the protein CATPLRGGETQYF.

The rearrangement links TRBV6-5 to TRBJ2-1; 8 nucleotides match TRBD2. Per the germline V gene, CDR1 is MNHEY and CDR2 is SVGAGI. Unmatched junction bases numbered 4, after V lost 6 bases and J lost 3 bases. CDR3 length equals 14 residues. CDR3 sequence reads: CASSFSGIYNEQFF. In DNA, the CDR3 is TGTGCCAGCAGCTTTAGCGGGATCTACAATGAGCAGTTCTTC.

DNA of the CDR3: TGCAGCGGGGTCAGGAACTCGGACATTCAGTACTTC. This translates into CSGVRNSDIQYF. This chain links TRBV29-1 with TRBJ2-4; the D is unclear. Germline V gives CDR1 SQVTM, CDR2 ANQGSEA. The CDR3 sequence is 12 residues long. V was cut by 7 bases and J by 8 bases, with 15 bases left in between.

A note on this clone: The junction departs from the called germline gene at one end, perhaps through a read error. CDR3 residues: CASSFVTHPIF. In DNA form, the CDR3 reads TGTGCCAGCAGCTTTGTGACTCACCCAATCTTC. The rearrangement joins TRBV7-9 to TRBJ2-1, with no clear D. Germline V CDR1 and CDR2: SEHNR, FQNEAQ (reference sequence). This CDR3 has 11 residues. The variable domain in full, completed from reference TRBV7-9 and TRBJ2-1, reads DTGVSQNPRHKITKRGQNVTFRCDPISEHNRLYWYRQTLGQGPEFLTYFQNEAQLEKSRLLSDRFSAERPKGSFSTLEIQRTEQGDSAMYLCASSFVTHPIFGPGTRLTVL.

This chain uses TRBV30 with TRBJ1-4; 10 bases are shared with TRBD1. CDR3 length equals 15 residues. The junction had 5 bases not matched to a gene; V was cut back by 4 bases and J by 3 bases. Germline V lookup: CDR1 GTSNPN, CDR2 SVGIG (reference sequence). The DNA for the CDR3 is TGTGCCTGGAAGGGGACAGGGGAACCTAATGAAAAACTGTTTTTT. It translates to CAWKGTGEPNEKLFF.

This clone came up a few times. The genes are TRBV19 and TRBJ1-1; 7 nucleotides agree with TRBD1. The CDR3 has 14 amino acids. The J segment lost 4 bases and the V segment lost 4 bases, leaving 6 bases of the junction unmatched. Germline V gene sequence: CDR1 LNHDA, CDR2 SQIVND (reference sequence). The CDR3 protein is CASSNYRGTTEAFF. For the CDR3, the DNA is TGTGCCAGTAGTAACTACAGGGGAACCACTGAAGCTTTCTTT.

The genes are TRBV5-6 and TRBJ1-2, with D tentatively TRBD1 (5 bases). Germline V gene data show CDR1 as SGHDT and CDR2 as YYEEEE. Trimming stripped 0 bases from V and 4 bases from J, with 13 bases between. CDR3 length: 15 residues. The CDR3 DNA follows: TGTGCCAGCAGCTTGGCCTGGGGCGCCAGCTATGGCTACACCTTC. It specifies CASSLAWGASYGYTF.

The chain is built from TRBV7-8 and TRBJ2-7; 7 nucleotides align to TRBD1. The V gene end was trimmed by 3 bases and the J gene end by 4 bases; junction bases not matched to a gene: 6. CDR3 length: 14 residues. The germline CDR1 and CDR2 sequences are SGHVS and FQNEAQ. The CDR3 sequence: CASSFRDRDYEQYF. CDR3 nucleotide sequence: TGTGCCAGCAGCTTCCGGGACAGAGATTACGAGCAGTACTTC.

The table lists this clone with a few counts. The chain links TRBV27 to TRBJ2-5; 7 bases match TRBD2. Germline CDR1 reads MNHEY; CDR2 reads SMNVEV (reference sequence). J was trimmed by 4 bases and V by 8 bases; bases with no gene match: 10. The CDR3 runs to 14 residues. The CDR3: CASGGESKGETQYF. The CDR3 DNA follows: TGTGCCAGCGGGGGGGAATCCAAAGGAGAGACCCAGTACTTC.

The chain links TRBV21-1 to TRBJ1-1. TRBV21-1 is described as a pseudogene. The CDR3 loop spans 14 amino acids. CDR3: CASSKDGGNTEAFF. The DNA for the CDR3 is TGTGCCAGCAGCAAAGATGGCGGGAACACTGAAGCTTTCTTT.

Only one count was recorded for this clone. Other nucleotide sequences in the sample specify the same CDR3. The chain combines TRBV5-1 with TRBJ1-2; D not resolved. Trimming stripped 0 bases from V and 7 bases from J, with 19 bases between. The CDR3 extends over 16 amino acids. The germline gives CDR1 SGHRS, CDR2 YFSETQ. The CDR3 nucleotides are TGCGCCAGCAGCTTGGGTCGAGGCCTACCAGAGGGTGGCTACACCTTC. Its translation: CASSLGRGLPEGGYTF.

The chain couples TRBV5-1 to TRBJ2-1, with TRBD1 matching 8 bases. Germline V gene sequence: CDR1 SGHRS, CDR2 YFSETQ. J gave up 4 bases and V 0 bases, and 6 bases lay outside the gene matches. The CDR3 covers 16 residues. The DNA for the CDR3 is TGCGCCAGCAGCTTGGTTGGGGACAGGCGATACAATGAGCAGTTCTTC. It specifies CASSLVGDRRYNEQFF.

The V gene is TRBV7-6, the J gene TRBJ2-5, with 10 bases matching TRBD2. Germline V gene sequence: CDR1 SGHVS, CDR2 FNYEAQ. The CDR3 loop spans 15 amino acids. The junction had 9 bases not matched to a gene; V was cut back by 6 bases and J by 5 bases. The DNA for the CDR3 is TGTGCCAGCAGTCGGACTAGCGGACGGTTGGAGACCCAGTACTTC. Translation gives CASSRTSGRLETQYF.

The chain links TRBV5-4 to TRBJ2-7, with 7 bases matching TRBD1. This CDR3 has 14 amino acids. Germline V gene sequence: CDR1 SGHNT, CDR2 YYREEE (reference sequence). The junction had 16 bases not matched to a gene; V was cut back by 7 bases and J by 9 bases. The CDR3 reads CASASARDRAAQYF. The DNA of the CDR3 is TGTGCCAGCGCCTCAGCGAGAGACAGGGCAGCGCAGTACTTC.

This chain connects TRBV7-2 to TRBJ2-2, with D hard to call. V was cut by 8 bases and J by 4 bases, with 8 bases left in between. This CDR3 comprises 12 residues. Germline V lookup: CDR1 SGHTA, CDR2 FQGNSA. The CDR3 DNA is TGTGCCAGCTCCCTAATCACCGGGGAGCTGTTTTTT. Encoded protein: CASSLITGELFF.

This clone was seen once. The gene calls are TRBV6-4 and TRBJ1-5; 11 bases map to TRBD1. Looked up from germline, CDR1 is MRHNA and CDR2 is SNTAGT. Trimming removed 5 bases from V and 6 bases from J; junction bases left unmatched: 6. CDR3 length: 15 residues. CDR3 amino acids: CASSPGTGGGQPQHF. CDR3 nucleotides: TGTGCCAGCAGTCCCGGGACAGGGGGGGGTCAGCCCCAGCATTTT.

The rearrangement links TRBV2 to TRBJ1-5, with TRBD1 as a possible D gene (5 bases). CDR3 size: 15 residues. Germline V gives CDR1 SNHLY, CDR2 FYNNEI. Trimming took off 1 base at V and 7 bases at J, with 14 bases between the two ends. The CDR3 DNA reads as TGTGCCAGCAGTGAAGATAGGGGAGGAGGACAGCCCCAGCATTTT. Its protein is CASSEDRGGGQPQHF.

This rearrangement joins TRBV6-1 to TRBJ1-2, with D maybe TRBD1 (6 bases). The length of the CDR3 is 15 residues. The germline V and J ends were trimmed by 3 bases and 1 base, with 12 bases remaining between them. Per germline, CDR1 MNHNS and CDR2 SASEGT. As DNA, the CDR3 is TGTGCCAGCAGTGAGCAGACAGGACTTAACTATGGCTACACCTTC. It specifies CASSEQTGLNYGYTF.

Only a few counts were recorded for this clone. The chain combines TRBV11-2 with TRBJ2-7; 8 positions agree with TRBD1. This CDR3 has 14 residues. V lost 3 bases, J lost 3 bases, and 4 bases stayed unmatched. The V gene's germline CDR1 is SGHAT and CDR2 FQNNGV. As DNA, the CDR3 is TGTGCCAGCAGCTTGGACAGGGTAGGCTACGAGCAGTACTTC. Its protein product is CASSLDRVGYEQYF.